This T cell receptor beta chain was recovered during a study of cytomegalovirus exposure and HLA in healthy donors. Per germline, CDR1 SNHLY and CDR2 FYNNEI. The CDR3 has 15 amino acids. Germline trimming cut 2 bases from V and 4 bases from J; bases unmatched to any gene: 4. General study results and limits: Many donors carried some public TCRs, although rarity characterized most TCR sequences.

As to this clone: What it recognizes is unknown.

Assay used: immunoSEQ multiplex PCR; TCRdb lists only in-frame clones, some missing. In the table there are 300,000 to 350,000 clones, 70% to 90% of which are singletons. This chain connects TRBV2 to TRBJ1-3; 8 positions match TRBD1. The sequencing input was PBMCs. This clonotype originated in a man aged 25-45 years in good health and CMV-seronegative. The CDR3 region has the DNA TGTGCCAGCAGTGAAAACAGGGGGTGGGGAAACACCATATATTTT. Its translation: CASSENRGWGNTIYF. The full variable domain, with the rest looked up from reference TRBV2 and TRBJ1-3, is EPEVTQTPSHQVTQMGQEVILRCVPISNHLYFYWYRQILGQKVEFLVSFYNNEISEKSEIFDDQFSVERPDGSNFTLKIRSTKLEDSAMYFCASSENRGWGNTIYFGEGSWLTVV.